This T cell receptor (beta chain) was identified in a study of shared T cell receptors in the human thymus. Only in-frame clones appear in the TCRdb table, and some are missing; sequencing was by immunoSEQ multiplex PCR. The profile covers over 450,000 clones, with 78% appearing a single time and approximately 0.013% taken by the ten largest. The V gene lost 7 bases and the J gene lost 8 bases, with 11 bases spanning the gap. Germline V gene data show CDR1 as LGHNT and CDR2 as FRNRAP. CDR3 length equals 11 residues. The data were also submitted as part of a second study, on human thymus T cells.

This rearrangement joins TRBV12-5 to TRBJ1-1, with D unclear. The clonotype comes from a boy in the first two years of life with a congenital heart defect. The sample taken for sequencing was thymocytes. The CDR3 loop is CASAGAGEAFF. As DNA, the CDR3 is TGTGCTAGTGCTGGAGCGGGAGAAGCTTTCTTT.